This T cell receptor (beta chain) was recovered during a study of blood T cell repertoires in COVID-19. Study background: Donors in the United States, Italy and Spain gave samples during acute or convalescent COVID-19. T cells, B-cell-depleted T cells, or PBMCs supplied cDNA or gDNA.

V lost 5 bases and J 6 bases, leaving 19 bases between the germline ends. Germline assignment: CDR1 SEHNR and CDR2 FQNEAQ (reference sequence). The CDR3 runs 16 residues. In the study's own analysis: Reference gene primers were amplified, and this amplification served to estimate nucleated cell counts. Method: immunoSEQ multiplex PCR; TCRdb's copy keeps in-frame clones and lacks some. V, J and clone size are those of that table, while D and trimming were read from the DNA. The table has 200,000 to 250,000 clones, 80% seen once; the top ten hold over 10%. Material for sequencing was peripheral blood. This clonotype was obtained from a human donor in a cohort sampled during active COVID-19. This chain links TRBV7-9 with TRBJ1-4; D not resolved. The CDR3 region is CASSGLGGPNYEKLFF. CDR3 nucleotides: TGTGCCAGCAGCGGACTTGGCGGGCCTAACTATGAAAAACTGTTTTTT. Full variable domain (remainder filled in from reference TRBV7-9 and TRBJ1-4): DTGVSQNPRHKITKRGQNVTFRCDPISEHNRLYWYRQTLGQGPEFLTYFQNEAQLEKSRLLSDRFSAERPKGSFSTLEIQRTEQGDSAMYLCASSGLGGPNYEKLFFGSGTQLSVL.